The entry below describes one T cell receptor beta chain. Its antigen is undetermined. The CDR3 covers 10 residues. Germline V lookup: CDR1 SQVTM, CDR2 ANQGSEA. The V end lost 5 bases, the J end lost 7 bases, and 5 bases lay between the germline ends. The data derive from a study of early T cells in non-severe SARS-CoV-2 infection. Across the whole study: The chains were unpaired, and the sequenced material was bulk RNA from unsorted whole blood. The study, taken as a whole, reports: In VDJdb matching, anti-spike CD8 responses were favored while private and CD4 specificities went missing.

Researchers tagged individual cDNA molecules with unique molecular identifiers. TCRdb fed the 5' RACE reads into MiXCR, producing one record per CDR3 protein. This sample has about 100,000 distinct CDR3 sequences, with less than 15% found just once. The genes are TRBV29-1 and TRBJ1-4, with D unclear. Sequencing was done on a sample of whole blood. The clonotype originates from an adult who was a healthcare worker with PCR-confirmed SARS-CoV-2 infection or an uninfected control (not recorded which). The CDR3 spells CSVSTEKLFF. CDR3 sequence (DNA): TGCAGCGTTAGTACTGAAAAACTGTTTTTT.